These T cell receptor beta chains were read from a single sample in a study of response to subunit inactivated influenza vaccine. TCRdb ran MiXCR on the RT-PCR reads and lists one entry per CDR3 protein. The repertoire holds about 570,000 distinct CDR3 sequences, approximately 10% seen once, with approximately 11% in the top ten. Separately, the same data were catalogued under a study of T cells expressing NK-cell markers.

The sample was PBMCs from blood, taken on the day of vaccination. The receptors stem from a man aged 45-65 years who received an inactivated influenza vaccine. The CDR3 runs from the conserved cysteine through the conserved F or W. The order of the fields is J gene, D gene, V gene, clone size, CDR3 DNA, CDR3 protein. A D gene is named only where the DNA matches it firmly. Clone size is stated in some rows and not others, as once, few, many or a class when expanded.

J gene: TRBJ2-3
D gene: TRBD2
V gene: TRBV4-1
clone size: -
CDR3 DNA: TGCGCCAGCAGCCAAGATTTGGCTAGCGGGGGGGTGGGTGCTAGCACAGATACGCAGTATTTT
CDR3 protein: CASSQDLASGGVGASTDTQYF

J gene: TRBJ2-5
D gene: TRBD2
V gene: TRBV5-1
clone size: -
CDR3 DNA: TGCGCCAGCAGCTACGGGGGAACCTCTTTTCTGGGGGGGAACCAAGAGACCCAGTACTTC
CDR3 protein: CASSYGGTSFLGGNQETQYF

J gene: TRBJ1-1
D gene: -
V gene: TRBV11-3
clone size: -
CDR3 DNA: TGTGCCCGAGGGAGCCTTGAAGCTTTCTTT
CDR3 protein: CARGSLEAFF

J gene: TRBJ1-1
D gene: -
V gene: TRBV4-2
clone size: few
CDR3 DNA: TGTGCCAGCAGCCAAGGAATGAGGGTTGAAGCTTTCTTT
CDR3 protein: CASSQGMRVEAFF

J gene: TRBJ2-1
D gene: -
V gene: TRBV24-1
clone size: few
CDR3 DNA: TGTGCCACCAGTGATCCGCTGTCCGGGGGCCGCTCCTACAATGAGCAGTTCTTC
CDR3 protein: CATSDPLSGGRSYNEQFF

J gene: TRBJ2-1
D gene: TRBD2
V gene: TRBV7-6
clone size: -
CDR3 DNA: TGTGCCAGCAGCCCTAGCGGGGGGGCTACTGAGCAGTTCTTC
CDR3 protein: CASSPSGGATEQFF

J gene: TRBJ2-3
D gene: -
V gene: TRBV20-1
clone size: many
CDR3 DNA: TGCAGTGCTCCCCGCCTAGCCGGGCACACAGATACGCAGTATTTT
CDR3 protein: CSAPRLAGHTDTQYF

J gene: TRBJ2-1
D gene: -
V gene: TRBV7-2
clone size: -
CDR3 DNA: TGTGCCAGCGCCTTGGACCTGTCCTACAATGAGCAGTTCTTC
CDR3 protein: CASALDLSYNEQFF

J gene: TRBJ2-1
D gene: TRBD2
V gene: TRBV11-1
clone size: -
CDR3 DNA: TGTGCCAGCAGCATACCCCCTAGCGGGAGGGCCCTTTTATACAATGAGCAGTTCTTC
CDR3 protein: CASSIPPSGRALLYNEQFF

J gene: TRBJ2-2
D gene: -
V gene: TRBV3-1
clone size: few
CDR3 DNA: TGTGCCAGCAGCCCGAATCTTTACGCCACCGGGGAGCTGTTTTTT
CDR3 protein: CASSPNLYATGELFF

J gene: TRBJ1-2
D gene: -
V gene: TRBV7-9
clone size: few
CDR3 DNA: TGTGCCAGCACCCCAAGTGTGGGCACCATAGGCTACACCTTC
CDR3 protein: CASTPSVGTIGYTF

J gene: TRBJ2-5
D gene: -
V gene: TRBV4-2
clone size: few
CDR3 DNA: TGTGCCAGCAGCCAAGAAACAGGGATCAGGGAAGAGACCCAGTACTTC
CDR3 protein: CASSQETGIREETQYF

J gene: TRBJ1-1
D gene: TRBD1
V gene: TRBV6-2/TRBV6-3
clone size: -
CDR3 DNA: TGTGCCAGCAGCTTCTCCGGGACAGGACGTTTCGGGGACACTGAAGCTTTCTTT
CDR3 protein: CASSFSGTGRFGDTEAFF

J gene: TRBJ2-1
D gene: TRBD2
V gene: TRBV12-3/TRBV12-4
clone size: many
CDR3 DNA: TGTGCCAGCAGTGCCTCCCTAGCGGGCGGTTGGAATGAGCAGTTCTTC
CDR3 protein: CASSASLAGGWNEQFF